This T cell receptor beta chain was sequenced for a study of CD8 T cells in ankylosing spondylitis. General study results and limits: Within ankylosing spondylitis blood, a TCR beta motif made up of seven to nine highly homologous variants appeared to be characteristic. Disease-linked clones proved CD8+ and comparatively uncommon in peripheral blood.

This clonotype was counted at least ten times. Antigen: not known. Generation of TCR beta libraries employed quantitative 5'-RACE incorporating molecular barcodes. TCRdb reprocessed the 5' RACE reads with MiXCR, giving one entry per CDR3 protein. The sample carries 500,000 or so distinct CDR3 sequences, about 5.2% recorded once. The CDR3 has 13 residues. Germline V gene lookup returns CDR1 SGHVS and CDR2 FQNEAQ. The V gene end was trimmed by 3 bases and the J gene end by 7 bases; junction bases not matched to a gene: 5. This sequence originates from a male donor with ankylosing spondylitis. V gene TRBV7-8 combines with J gene TRBJ1-1; 7 bases line up with TRBD1. The sample consisted of blood, either unsorted or a sorted T cell fraction (not recorded which). The CDR3 DNA reads as TGTGCCAGCAGCTTCACAGGGGAAGTTGAAGCTTTCTTT. Residues: CASSFTGEVEAFF.